These 29 T cell receptor beta chains came from one sample sequenced in a study of tumor and adjacent non-tumor tissue in lung cancer. Three rounds of nested PCR, following a modified ARM-PCR protocol, produced the TCRbeta library. TCRdb called the multiplex PCR reads again in MiXCR, with one record for every CDR3 protein. The sample holds about 200,000 distinct CDR3 sequences, 71% seen once. This sample's RNA came from whole unsorted tissue. Material for sequencing was lung tumor tissue. The receptors stem from a man in his sixties with non-small cell lung cancer.

This rearrangement joins TRBV4-3 to TRBJ2-3; TRBD2 agrees at 7 bases. After removal of 3 bases from V and 10 bases from J, the junction contained 19 bases not matched to a gene. Germline assignment: CDR1 LGHNA and CDR2 YSLEER. The CDR3 is 17 amino acids. The DNA for the CDR3 is TGCGCCAGCAGCCAGGTTGGACTAGGCGGGAGTTTCGACGCGCAGTATTTT. Residues: CASSQVGLGGSFDAQYF.

Turning to this clonotype: This could be a read error, since a much larger clone is one nucleotide away. The chain carries TRBV28 and TRBJ1-6, with D possibly being TRBD1 (6 bases). Per the germline V gene, CDR1 is MDHEN and CDR2 is SYDVKM. The CDR3 runs to 15 residues. The CDR3 bases are TGTGCCAGCAGTCCGCAGGGGACCTATAATTCATCCCTCCACTTT. Translation gives CASSPQGTYNSSLHF. The complete variable domain, with remaining parts taken from reference TRBV28 and TRBJ1-6, reads DVKVTQSSRYLVKRTGEKVFLECVQDMDHENMFWYRQDPGLGLRLIYFSYDVKMKEKGDIPEGYSVSREKKERFSLILESASTNQTSMYLCASSPQGTYNSSLHFGNGTRLTVT.

This rearrangement joins TRBV11-2 to TRBJ1-2, with a tentative D call TRBD1 (5 bases). The CDR3 has 12 amino acids. Trimming cost V 5 bases and J 9 bases, with 13 bases left between them. Per the germline V gene, CDR1 is SGHAT and CDR2 is FQNNGV. The CDR3 here is CASSGDGFRYTF. Here the CDR3 DNA reads TGTGCCAGCAGCGGGGACGGCTTTCGCTACACCTTC.

Note on this clonotype: A read error may produce the germline difference seen at one junction end. CDR3 coding DNA: TGCGCCAGCTGTGAGTCGAGAGCGGGGGCAGAGACCCAGTACTTC. Its protein is CASCESRAGAETQYF. The chain has TRBV10-2 and TRBJ2-5; 8 positions match TRBD2. The CDR3 runs to 15 residues. The germline gives CDR1 WSHSY, CDR2 SAAADI.

With respect to this clonotype: At one end the junction does not follow the germline gene, possibly because of a read error. The genes are TRBV6-5 and TRBJ2-3; no clear D gene. The CDR3 sequence is 13 residues long. CDR1 is MNHEY, CDR2 SVGAGI, per germline. CDR3 bases: TGTGCCACCTATGCGGCGTGGACGGGCATGATACATTTT. It translates to CATYAAWTGMIHF.

This sequence joins TRBV20-1 and TRBJ2-7, with D tentatively TRBD2 (6 bases). Germline values: CDR1 DFQATT, CDR2 SNEGSKA (reference sequence). V was trimmed by 0 bases and J by 4 bases, leaving 16 bases between them. The CDR3 contains 15 residues. CDR3 sequence (DNA): TGCAGTGCTAGAGATTCAGCTTCGGGGGAGTACGAGCAGTACTTC. Translated, it gives CSARDSASGEYEQYF.

This clonotype occurred a few times. The chain employs TRBV28 and TRBJ2-7; 9 bases map to TRBD1. The CDR3 is 15 residues long. From germline, CDR1 is MDHEN and CDR2 SYDVKM. J gave up 3 bases and V 6 bases, and 9 bases lay outside the gene matches. CDR3 in amino acids: CASRPPGQGIYEQYF. The CDR3 nucleotides are TGTGCCAGCAGACCTCCGGGACAGGGTATCTACGAGCAGTACTTC. Complete variable domain (other parts from reference TRBV28 and TRBJ2-7): DVKVTQSSRYLVKRTGEKVFLECVQDMDHENMFWYRQDPGLGLRLIYFSYDVKMKEKGDIPEGYSVSREKKERFSLILESASTNQTSMYLCASRPPGQGIYEQYFGPGTRLTVT.

A note on this clonotype: One end of the junction varies from germline; a read error may be responsible. The V call is TRBV6-5, the J call TRBJ2-5, with D tentatively TRBD1 or TRBD2 (5 bases each). The CDR3 has 14 amino acids. From germline, CDR1 is MNHEY and CDR2 SVGAGI. DNA for the CDR3: TGTACCAGTAGTGATACTGGGACCGTGGGGGCCCAGTACTTC. It specifies CTSSDTGTVGAQYF.

This clonotype was counted a few times. CDR3 region: CSARDRKGYYGYTF. The CDR3 DNA reads TGCAGTGCTAGAGATCGAAAAGGCTACTATGGCTACACCTTC. The chain combines TRBV20-1 with TRBJ1-2, with D uncertain. The CDR3 sequence is 14 residues long. With 0 bases removed from V and 3 bases from J, the gap between germline ends came to 11 bases. Germline lookup yields CDR1 DFQATT and CDR2 SNEGSKA (reference sequence).

Details on this clonotype: With a much larger clone just one base away, this may be a read error. This sequence joins TRBV29-1 and TRBJ2-7, with D possibly TRBD2 on 7 matching bases. CDR3 length: 12 residues. Trimming left V 3 bases short and J 7 bases short, with 13 bases between. Germline CDR1 SQVTM, CDR2 ANQGSEA. The CDR3 loop is CSVEGGRLEQYF. The CDR3 DNA sequence: TGCAGCGTTGAGGGGGGGCGGCTGGAGCAGTACTTC.

The chain recombines TRBV28 with TRBJ1-1; D is ambiguous. This CDR3 is 12 amino acids long. Germline CDR1 MDHEN, CDR2 SYDVKM. Trimming removed 2 bases from V and 6 bases from J, with 7 bases in between. CDR3 DNA sequence: TGTGCCAGCAGTTTAATGCACTCTGAAGCTTTCTTT. Translating gives CASSLMHSEAFF.

This clonotype was seen more than once but under ten times. A much larger clone lies a single base off, so this may be a read error. The V call is TRBV11-2, the J call TRBJ2-2; no clear D. The length of the CDR3 is 16 residues. Trimming removed 3 bases at V and 0 bases at J, with 11 bases between. The germline V gene encodes CDR1 SGHAT and CDR2 FQNNGV. CDR3 bases: TGTGCCAGCAGCTTTGCCCCTGGGACGAACACCGGGGAGCTGTTTTTT. Translating gives CASSFAPGTNTGELFF.

This clonotype was seen just once. This could be a read error, since a much larger clone is one nucleotide away. For the CDR3, the DNA is TGCGCCAGCAGCCGCAGGCCCTACGACGAGCAGTACTTC. Its protein is CASSRRPYDEQYF. The chain joins TRBV4-3 to TRBJ2-7; D ambiguous. The V gene's germline CDR1 is LGHNA and CDR2 YSLEER. Trimming shortened V by 4 bases and J by 5 bases, and 12 bases separated the two germline ends. The CDR3 is made up of 13 amino acids.

About this clonotype: No conserved phenylalanine or tryptophan ends this CDR3, so it is likely a read error. Because the CDR3's place on the DNA is in doubt, the DNA is left out and the CDR3 is given as listed by TCRdb. This chain connects TRBV4-3 to TRBJ2-3; the table's D call TRBD2 went unverified against the DNA. Germline V CDR1 and CDR2: LGHNA, YSLEER. The CDR3 numbers 16 amino acids, ends counted. The CDR3 spells CTSSQDRAGTTDTLYS.

As to this clonotype: This CDR3 is missing its conserved last phenylalanine or tryptophan, likely due to a read error. This rearrangement joins TRBV5-6 to TRBJ1-6; D unresolved. Germline V gene data show CDR1 as SGHDT and CDR2 as YYEEEE. The CDR3 extends over 17 amino acids. This CDR3 reads CGSSPPVFSSYNSPLHS. The CDR3 DNA reads TGTGGCAGCAGCCCTCCGGTCTTCAGCTCCTATAATTCACCCCTCCACTCT.

In this sample, this clonotype turned up many times. The chain links TRBV4-2 to TRBJ2-2, with 9 bases lining up with TRBD2. Germline values: CDR1 LGHNA, CDR2 YNFKEQ. The CDR3 totals 19 residues. V lost 0 bases and J lost 2; bases outside the gene matches: 10. This CDR3 is CASSQEYFPSGDNTGELFF. The CDR3 DNA reads TGTGCCAGCAGCCAAGAGTACTTTCCTAGCGGGGATAACACCGGGGAGCTGTTTTTT.

Points on this clonotype: A much larger clone lies one base from this, so it may be a read error. The rearrangement links TRBV6-2 or TRBV6-3 to TRBJ1-5; possibly TRBD1 for D (5 bases). The CDR3 has 15 residues. The germline V gene encodes CDR1 MNHEY and CDR2 SVGEGT. Trimming left V 4 bases short and J 7 bases short, with 17 bases between. CDR3 coding DNA: TGTGCCAGCAGTTGGGGGTCAGGGTGCGAACAGCCCCAGCATTTT. Translating gives CASSWGSGCEQPQHF.

Remarks on this clonotype: Germline and junction disagree at one end, which may indicate a read error. CDR3 nucleotide sequence: TGCAGTGCTAGACCGGCTTGGGGGAGGCACGAACAGTACTTC. It encodes CSARPAWGRHEQYF. The rearrangement links TRBV20-1 to TRBJ2-7, with D perhaps matching TRBD2 (6 bases). Germline lookup yields CDR1 DFQATT and CDR2 SNEGSKA (reference sequence). The CDR3 has 14 residues.

Of note for this clonotype: An end of the junction differs from the germline gene, which may be a read error. The chain couples TRBV10-1 to TRBJ2-3; D unresolved. Germline lookup yields CDR1 WNHNN and CDR2 SYGVQD (reference sequence). The CDR3 totals 17 residues. CDR3 sequence reads: CARSERRRLQPTDTQYF. As DNA, the CDR3 is TGCGCCAGAAGTGAGCGTCGACGATTGCAACCCACAGATACGCAGTATTTT.

This clonotype has at least ten counts. V gene TRBV6-2 or TRBV6-3 combines with J gene TRBJ2-1, with 9 bases identical to TRBD1. CDR3 length: 15 residues. Looked up from germline, CDR1 is MNHEY and CDR2 is SVGEGT. With 5 bases clipped from V and 7 bases from J, the junction kept 9 bases outside the gene matches. This CDR3 reads CASSPPGQGPNEQFF. The DNA of the CDR3 is TGTGCCAGCAGTCCCCCGGGACAGGGTCCTAATGAGCAGTTCTTC.

The chain joins TRBV10-2 to TRBJ1-2; D ambiguous. The CDR3 is made up of 11 amino acids. Trimming pared 2 bases from V and 6 bases from J, leaving 4 bases between. The germline CDR1 and CDR2 sequences are WSHSY and SAAADI. The CDR3 sequence is CASSERDGYTF. Written as DNA, the CDR3 is TGCGCCAGCAGTGAGAGGGATGGCTACACCTTC.

A remark on this clonotype: Sequence at one end of the junction differs from germline and may be a read error. The chain couples TRBV11-2 to TRBJ1-2, with D possibly matching TRBD1 (5 bases). The germline CDR1 and CDR2 sequences are SGHAT and FQNNGV. There are 16 residues in the CDR3. The CDR3 reads CASRLSTFDGKGGYTF. The CDR3 DNA reads TGTGCCAGCCGCTTAAGCACCTTCGACGGAAAGGGGGGCTACACCTTC.

Remarks on this clonotype: An end of the junction differs from the germline gene, which may be a read error. This sequence joins TRBV11-2 and TRBJ2-7; no definite D call. The CDR3 contains 17 residues. Germline V gene sequence: CDR1 SGHAT, CDR2 FQNNGV. CDR3 sequence: CTSSHVTTPTFSYEQYF. As DNA, the CDR3 is TGTACCAGCAGCCACGTCACGACACCTACCTTTTCCTACGAGCAGTACTTC.

The rearrangement uses TRBV4-1 and TRBJ1-4; tentative D call: TRBD1 (5 bases). There are 17 residues in the CDR3. Trimming shortened V by 0 bases and J by 5 bases, and 16 bases separated the two germline ends. CDR1 and CDR2 from the germline V gene are MGHRA and YSYEKL. The CDR3 bases are TGCGCCAGCAGCCAAGAAGGGAATCAGGGAGGGAATGAAAAACTGTTTTTT. Amino acid sequence: CASSQEGNQGGNEKLFF.

The chain joins TRBV11-2 to TRBJ2-7, with 7 bases identical to TRBD1. Germline V gives CDR1 SGHAT, CDR2 FQNNGV. V gave up 7 bases and J gave up 7 bases; unmatched junction bases: 7. CDR3 length equals 12 residues. The CDR3 protein is CASIFTGQEQYF. The CDR3 nucleotides are TGTGCCAGCATCTTTACGGGACAGGAGCAGTACTTC.

As regards this clonotype: Just one base apart from a much larger clone, this may be a read error. The CDR3 does not close with the conserved phenylalanine or tryptophan, likely indicating a read error. The DNA for the CDR3 is TGCAGTGCTAAGACAGGGTACAACAATCGCTATGGCTACACCATC. Residues: CSAKTGYNNRYGYTI. The chain uses TRBV20-1 and TRBJ1-2; 7 bases align to TRBD1. Trimming at V came to 4 bases and at J to 4 bases, leaving 12 bases not matched to a gene. This CDR3 contains 15 residues. Germline CDR1 is DFQATT and CDR2 is SNEGSKA (reference sequence).

As to this clonotype: The junction shows a germline mismatch at one end, possibly a read error. The rearrangement links TRBV6-6 to TRBJ2-1; possibly TRBD1 for D (6 bases). This CDR3 has 16 amino acids. Germline V lookup: CDR1 MNHNY, CDR2 SVGAGI (reference sequence). The CDR3 spells CASSYMVTGRDNGQFF. Written as DNA, the CDR3 is TGTGCCAGCAGTTACATGGTGACAGGCCGGGACAATGGGCAGTTCTTC.

About this clonotype: This may stem from a read error, because a much larger clone lies one nucleotide away. The chain recombines TRBV28 with TRBJ1-3; D is uncertain. CDR1 and CDR2 from the germline V gene are MDHEN and SYDVKM. The CDR3 has 14 amino acids. V was trimmed by 7 bases and J by 0 bases, leaving 10 bases between them. This CDR3 reads CASNTQSSGNTIYF. CDR3 bases: TGTGCCAGCAACACTCAGAGCTCTGGAAACACCATATATTTT.

In this sample, this clonotype turned up a few times. The V and J genes are TRBV28 and TRBJ2-5; D unclear. The V end was cut by 7 bases, the J end by 1 base, with 16 bases between. The CDR3 runs to 15 residues. In germline, CDR1 is MDHEN, CDR2 SYDVKM. Here the CDR3 reads CASKAATVGQETQYF. CDR3 coding DNA: TGTGCCAGCAAGGCGGCCACGGTGGGCCAAGAGACCCAGTACTTC.